These T cell receptor beta chains were read from a single sample in a study of shared clonotypes between healthy human individuals. Sequencing was performed with immunoSEQ multiplex PCR; in TCRdb, only in-frame clones are kept and a portion is missing. Of about 1,800,000 clones in the sample, over 85% were seen once. Material for sequencing was naive CD8+ T cells sorted from blood. The receptors stem from a man between 18 and 35 years old in good health. CDR3s include the opening cysteine and the closing phenylalanine or tryptophan. The D gene is left open where the match is weak. Not all rows give a size; the values are once, few, many and, for expanded clones, a class.

-,-,TRBV2,TRBJ1-4,CATGGRWSEKLFF,TGTGCCACCGGGGGTAGATGGTCTGAAAAACTGTTTTTT
few,-,TRBV7-2,TRBJ1-2,CASSLGRGYGYTF,TGTGCCAGCAGCTTGGGACGAGGCTATGGCTACACCTTC
-,-,TRBV15,TRBJ2-5,CATSAGAGRGTQYF,TGTGCCACCAGCGCTGGGGCGGGGCGGGGGACCCAGTACTTC
-,-,TRBV28,TRBJ2-1,CASSLGGSAYNEQFF,TGTGCCAGCAGTTTAGGGGGGAGTGCCTACAATGAGCAGTTCTTC
once,-,TRBV2,TRBJ2-7,CASSDSPQGRSYEQYF,TGTGCCAGCAGTGATTCGCCCCAAGGGCGCTCCTACGAGCAGTACTTC
-,-,TRBV28,TRBJ2-5,CASSLVVETQYF,TGTGCCAGCAGTTTAGTAGTGGAGACCCAGTACTTC
once,-,TRBV7-7,TRBJ1-1,CASSPSTEAFF,TGTGCTAGCAGCCCTAGCACTGAAGCTTTCTTT
once,TRBD2,TRBV9,TRBJ2-3,CASSATPAGAISDTQYF,TGTGCCAGCAGCGCCACGCCAGCGGGGGCGATATCAGATACGCAGTATTTT
-,-,TRBV2,TRBJ1-5,CASSDRQIYSNQPQHF,TGTGCCAGCAGTGACCGACAGATCTATAGCAATCAGCCCCAGCATTTT
-,TRBD1,TRBV30,TRBJ1-5,CAWSPMTGEGYQPQHF,TGTGCCTGGAGTCCGATGACAGGGGAGGGATATCAGCCCCAGCATTTT
-,-,TRBV9,TRBJ1-2,CASSVAIGGDYGYTF,TGTGCCAGCAGCGTAGCTATCGGGGGCGACTATGGCTACACCTTC
-,TRBD2,TRBV7-9,TRBJ2-1,CASSPLAGGSYNEQFF,TGTGCCAGCAGCCCCTTAGCGGGGGGGTCCTACAATGAGCAGTTCTTC
once,TRBD1,TRBV5-4,TRBJ1-2,CASSLGLTGGTSGYTF,TGTGCCAGCAGCTTGGGCCTGACAGGGGGAACTTCTGGCTACACCTTC
once,TRBD1,TRBV13,TRBJ1-1,CASSLNSAGGRWIAFF,TGTGCCAGCAGCTTGAATTCGGCAGGGGGACGGTGGATAGCTTTCTTT
once,-,TRBV4-1,TRBJ2-7,CASSHTATVYEQYF,TGCGCCAGCAGCCACACAGCGACTGTCTACGAGCAGTACTTC
-,-,TRBV4-1,TRBJ2-2,CASSQDRTGELFF,TGCGCCAGCAGCCAAGATCGGACCGGGGAGCTGTTTTTT
-,TRBD1,TRBV27,TRBJ1-2,CASSLSGQTHYGYTF,TGTGCCAGCAGTTTATCGGGACAGACTCACTATGGCTACACCTTC
-,TRBD2,TRBV27,TRBJ2-3,CASSLSLAGGADTQYF,TGTGCCAGCAGTTTAAGTCTAGCGGGGGGGGCAGATACGCAGTATTTT
few,-,TRBV5-1,TRBJ2-2,CASSYDAGELFF,TGCGCCAGCAGCTACGACGCCGGGGAGCTGTTTTTT
-,-,TRBV7-2,TRBJ2-1,CASSLARLGEEYNEQFF,TGTGCCAGCAGCTTAGCTAGGCTAGGTGAGGAGTACAATGAGCAGTTCTTC
-,-,TRBV9,TRBJ2-2,CASSSQVPGELFF,TGTGCCAGCAGCTCTCAGGTGCCCGGGGAGCTGTTTTTT
-,-,TRBV7-9,TRBJ2-7,CASSSGAGPSYEQYF,TGTGCCAGCAGCTCGGGGGCAGGGCCCTCCTACGAGCAGTACTTC
-,-,TRBV2,TRBJ2-7,CASSENQGREQYF,TGTGCCAGCAGTGAAAATCAGGGTCGCGAGCAGTACTTC
-,-,TRBV5-4,TRBJ1-6,CASSLTGLDSPLHF,TGTGCCAGCAGCTTGACAGGGCTTGATTCACCCCTCCACTTT
-,-,TRBV6-6,TRBJ2-7,CASKKPNDLSYEQYF,TGTGCCAGCAAAAAGCCCAATGACTTATCCTACGAGCAGTACTTC
-,-,TRBV7-9,TRBJ1-1,CASSQSGTEAFF,TGTGCCAGCAGCCAATCGGGCACTGAAGCTTTCTTT
-,TRBD2,TRBV5-4,TRBJ2-2,CASSSPGLGITGELFF,TGTGCCAGCAGCTCGCCGGGACTAGGGATCACCGGGGAGCTGTTTTTT
-,TRBD1,TRBV5-1,TRBJ2-7,CASSFGTAYEQYF,TGCGCCAGCAGCTTTGGGACAGCCTACGAGCAGTACTTC
-,TRBD2,TRBV27,TRBJ2-7,CASSPLAGGPGEQYF,TGTGCCAGCAGCCCCCTAGCGGGAGGGCCTGGCGAGCAGTACTTC
-,-,TRBV2,TRBJ2-5,CAKQDPTKETQYF,TGTGCCAAGCAGGACCCGACGAAAGAGACCCAGTACTTC
-,-,TRBV11-2,TRBJ2-3,CASSFLISASTDTQYF,TGTGCCAGCAGCTTCTTAATCTCTGCTAGCACAGATACGCAGTATTTT
-,-,TRBV4-3,TRBJ2-2,CASSRTRNTGELFF,TGCGCCAGCAGCCGGACACGAAACACCGGGGAGCTGTTTTTT
once,-,TRBV27,TRBJ1-6,CASSPGGSHSPLHF,TGTGCCAGCAGTCCCGGAGGGTCGCATTCACCCCTCCACTTT
-,-,TRBV9,TRBJ2-5,CASSPSPGVKETQYF,TGTGCCAGCAGCCCCTCCCCGGGGGTAAAAGAGACCCAGTACTTC
-,-,TRBV19,TRBJ1-1,CASSLEPNTEAFF,TGTGCCAGTAGTCTGGAGCCCAACACTGAAGCTTTCTTT
-,-,TRBV30,TRBJ1-1,CAWSVVTLNTEAFF,TGTGCCTGGAGTGTAGTTACTCTGAACACTGAAGCTTTCTTT
-,TRBD2,TRBV11-2,TRBJ2-7,CASSLGAGGLYEQYF,TGTGCCAGCAGCTTAGGAGCGGGGGGGCTGTACGAGCAGTACTTC
-,-,TRBV15,TRBJ2-7,CATSGTGTDYEQYF,TGTGCCACCAGCGGGACCGGGACCGACTACGAGCAGTACTTC
-,-,TRBV9,TRBJ2-7,CASSVNAETGGYEQYF,TGTGCCAGCAGCGTCAACGCCGAGACAGGCGGGTACGAGCAGTACTTC
-,TRBD2,TRBV5-6,TRBJ2-7,CASSPGLTVSEQYF,TGTGCCAGCAGCCCGGGACTAACTGTTAGTGAGCAGTACTTC
-,TRBD2,TRBV27,TRBJ2-3,CASSPYLAGTDTQYF,TGTGCCAGCAGCCCCTACCTAGCGGGCACAGATACGCAGTATTTT
-,-,TRBV5-4,TRBJ2-1,CASSFQLNEQFF,TGTGCCAGCAGCTTCCAATTAAATGAGCAGTTCTTC